This T cell receptor (beta chain) was recorded in a study of identical twins. This clonotype occurred a few times. The CDR3 has 16 residues. V was pared by 6 bases and J by 6 bases, with 27 bases between. Germline V lookup: CDR1 DFQATT, CDR2 SNEGSKA (reference sequence). TCRdb independently ran MiXCR on the 5' RACE reads; one entry per CDR3 protein. The table shows 250,000 to 350,000 distinct CDR3 sequences, with nearly 9.5% occurring only once. The same specimen was also included in a second study, on yellow fever vaccine responses in identical twins. That work adds: A vaccine T cell response that seemed partly convergent and partly personalized was reported in twins.

The chain recombines TRBV20-1 with TRBJ2-7; the D gene could be TRBD1 or TRBD2 (5 bases each). The sequence was collected from a woman under 30 in good health. Sequencing used CD8+ T cells sorted from blood. The CDR3 is CSADHPWQGESGEQYF. CDR3 sequence (DNA): TGCAGTGCGGACCACCCCTGGCAGGGAGAATCGGGCGAGCAGTACTTC.